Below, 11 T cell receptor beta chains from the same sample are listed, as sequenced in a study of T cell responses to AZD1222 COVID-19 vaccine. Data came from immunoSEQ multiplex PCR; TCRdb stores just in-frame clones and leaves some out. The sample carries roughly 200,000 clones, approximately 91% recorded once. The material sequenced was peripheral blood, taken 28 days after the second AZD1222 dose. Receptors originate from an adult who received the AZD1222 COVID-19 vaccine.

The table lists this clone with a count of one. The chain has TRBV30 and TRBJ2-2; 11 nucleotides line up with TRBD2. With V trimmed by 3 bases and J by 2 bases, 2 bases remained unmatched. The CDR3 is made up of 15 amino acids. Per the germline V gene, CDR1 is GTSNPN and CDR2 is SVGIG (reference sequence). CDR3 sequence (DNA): TGTGCCTGGAGACTAGCGGGGGTCAACACCGGGGAGCTGTTTTTT. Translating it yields CAWRLAGVNTGELFF.

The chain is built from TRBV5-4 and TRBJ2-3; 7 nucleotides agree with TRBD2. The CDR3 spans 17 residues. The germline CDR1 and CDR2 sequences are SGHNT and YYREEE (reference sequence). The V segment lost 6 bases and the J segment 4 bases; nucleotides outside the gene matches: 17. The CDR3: CASTPYAGESVADTQYF. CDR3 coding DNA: TGTGCCAGCACCCCCTACGCGGGAGAGTCGGTAGCAGATACGCAGTATTTT. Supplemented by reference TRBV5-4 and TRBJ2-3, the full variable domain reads ETGVTQSPTHLIKTRGQQVTLRCSSQSGHNTVSWYQQALGQGPQFIFQYYREEENGRGNFPPRFSGLQFPNYSSELNVNALELDDSALYLCASTPYAGESVADTQYFGPGTRLTVL.

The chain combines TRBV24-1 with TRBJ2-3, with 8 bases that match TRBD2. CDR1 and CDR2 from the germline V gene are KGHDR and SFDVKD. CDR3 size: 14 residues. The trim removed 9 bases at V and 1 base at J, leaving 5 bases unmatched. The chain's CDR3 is CATGEGLGTDTQYF. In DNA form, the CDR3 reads TGTGCCACCGGCGAGGGACTAGGCACAGATACGCAGTATTTT.

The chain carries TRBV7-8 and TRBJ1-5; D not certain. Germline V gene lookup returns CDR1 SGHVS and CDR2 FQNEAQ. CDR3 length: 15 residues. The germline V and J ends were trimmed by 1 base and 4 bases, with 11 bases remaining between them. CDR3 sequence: CASSLEFGRNQPQHF. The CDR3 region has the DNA TGTGCCAGCAGCTTAGAGTTCGGGAGGAATCAGCCCCAGCATTTT.

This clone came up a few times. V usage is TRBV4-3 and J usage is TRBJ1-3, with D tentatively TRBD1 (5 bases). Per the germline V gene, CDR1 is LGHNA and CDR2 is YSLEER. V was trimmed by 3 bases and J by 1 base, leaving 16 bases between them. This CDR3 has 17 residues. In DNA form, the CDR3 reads TGCGCCAGCAGCCAGACCAGGGTTCAAAAATCTGGAAACACCATATATTTT. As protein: CASSQTRVQKSGNTIYF.

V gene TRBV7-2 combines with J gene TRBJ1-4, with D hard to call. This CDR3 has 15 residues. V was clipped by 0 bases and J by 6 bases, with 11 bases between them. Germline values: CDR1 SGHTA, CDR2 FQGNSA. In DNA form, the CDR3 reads TGTGCCAGCAGCTTAGCGCTTAGGGAGGATGAAAAACTGTTTTTT. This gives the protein CASSLALREDEKLFF.

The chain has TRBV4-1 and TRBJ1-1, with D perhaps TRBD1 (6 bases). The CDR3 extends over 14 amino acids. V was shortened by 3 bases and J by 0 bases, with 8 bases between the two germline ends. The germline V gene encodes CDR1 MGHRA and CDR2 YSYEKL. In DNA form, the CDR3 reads TGCGCCAGCAGCCAGGGGGGCATGAACACTGAAGCTTTCTTT. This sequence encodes CASSQGGMNTEAFF.

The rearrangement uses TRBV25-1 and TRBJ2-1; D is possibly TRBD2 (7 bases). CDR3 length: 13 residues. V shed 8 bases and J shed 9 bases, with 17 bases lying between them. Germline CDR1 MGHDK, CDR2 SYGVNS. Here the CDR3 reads CASGVTRGGEQFF. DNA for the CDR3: TGTGCCAGCGGGGTGACTAGGGGGGGTGAGCAGTTCTTC.

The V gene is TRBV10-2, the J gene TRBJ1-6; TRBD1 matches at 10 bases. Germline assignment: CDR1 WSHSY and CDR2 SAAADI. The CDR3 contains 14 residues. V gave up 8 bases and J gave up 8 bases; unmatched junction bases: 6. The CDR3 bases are TGCGCCAGCCGGGACAGGGGCGTTTATTCACCCCTCCACTTT. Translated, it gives CASRDRGVYSPLHF.

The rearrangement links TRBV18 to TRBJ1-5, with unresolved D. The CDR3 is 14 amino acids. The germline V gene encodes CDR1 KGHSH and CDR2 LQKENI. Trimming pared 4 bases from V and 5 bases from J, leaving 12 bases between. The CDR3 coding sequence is TGTGCCAGCTCACAGACGGTAAGAGATCAGCCCCAGCATTTT. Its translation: CASSQTVRDQPQHF.

CDR3 region: CASGLVVYRGMAGNTIYF. The DNA for the CDR3 is TGTGCTAGTGGTTTGGTAGTTTATAGGGGAATGGCTGGAAACACCATATATTTT. The V and J genes are TRBV12-5 and TRBJ1-3, with TRBD1 as a possible D gene (5 bases). Germline values: CDR1 LGHNT, CDR2 FRNRAP. The CDR3 consists of 18 residues. The V and J ends lost 0 bases and 2 bases respectively, with 17 bases between them. The entire variable domain, with the rest obtained from reference TRBV12-5 and TRBJ1-3, is as follows: DARVTQTPRHKVTEMGQEVTMRCQPILGHNTVFWYRQTMMQGLELLAYFRNRAPLDDSGMPKDRFSAEMPDATLATLKIQPSEPRDSAVYFCASGLVVYRGMAGNTIYFGEGSWLTVV.